These 10 T cell receptor beta chains originate from one sample sequenced in a study of blood T cell repertoires in COVID-19. Profiled with immunoSEQ multiplex PCR; TCRdb holds only in-frame clones, not every one. The top ten clones hold around 4% of a sample with roughly 100,000 clones, more than 80% of them seen once. Source material: peripheral blood. These receptors came from a human donor in a cohort sampled during active COVID-19.

The CDR3 region is CASSAVPGNTIYF. CDR3 bases: TGTGCCAGCAGTGCGGTGCCAGGAAACACCATATATTTT. The J gene is TRBJ1-3, the V gene TRBV27; D is uncertain. Trimming shortened V by 5 bases and J by 4 bases, and 9 bases separated the two germline ends. Per the germline V gene, CDR1 is MNHEY and CDR2 is SMNVEV (reference sequence). The CDR3 has 13 residues.

V and J are TRBV29-1 and TRBJ2-4; 9 nucleotides agree with TRBD1. The V gene's germline CDR1 is SQVTM and CDR2 ANQGSEA. V gave up 7 bases and J gave up 4 bases; unmatched junction bases: 14. The CDR3 spans 16 residues. The CDR3 spells CSAQDRGSGPKNIQYF. CDR3 in DNA: TGCAGCGCACAGGACAGGGGATCCGGTCCTAAAAACATTCAGTACTTC.

The V and J genes are TRBV20-1 and TRBJ2-7, with 11 bases aligning to TRBD2. Looked up from germline, CDR1 is DFQATT and CDR2 is SNEGSKA (reference sequence). The CDR3 contains 19 residues. The V gene end was trimmed by 3 bases and the J gene end by 2 bases; junction bases not matched to a gene: 18. The chain's CDR3 is CSASSLSWGPGLAAYEQYF. DNA of the CDR3: TGCAGTGCTAGTTCTTTATCGTGGGGACCGGGACTAGCGGCCTACGAGCAGTACTTC.

In its sample, this clone was seen once. This chain uses TRBV9 with TRBJ2-1; D might be TRBD2 (5 bases). Looked up from germline, CDR1 is SGDLS and CDR2 is YYNGEE. V was cut by 4 bases and J by 0 bases, with 14 bases left in between. CDR3 length: 16 residues. The CDR3 here is CASSPGGSSSYNEQFF. The CDR3 bases are TGTGCCAGCAGCCCAGGCGGGTCCAGCTCCTACAATGAGCAGTTCTTC.

This rearrangement joins TRBV3-1 (or the pseudogene TRBV3-2) to TRBJ2-2; 8 nucleotides align to TRBD2. CDR3 length: 16 residues. Germline-derived CDR1 and CDR2 are LGHDT and YNNKEL (reference sequence). Trimming removed 5 bases from V and 2 bases from J; junction bases left unmatched: 7. Here the CDR3 reads CASSARGGRNTGELFF. CDR3 nucleotide sequence: TGTGCCAGCAGCGCTCGCGGGGGGCGAAACACCGGGGAGCTGTTTTTT.

With regard to this clone: Other DNA sequences in the sample encode the same CDR3. The V and J genes are TRBV7-9 and TRBJ2-5; 13 nucleotides line up with TRBD2. The CDR3 runs 15 residues. CDR1 is SEHNR, CDR2 FQNEAQ, per germline (reference sequence). V gave up 1 base and J gave up 4 bases; unmatched junction bases: 0. CDR3 sequence reads: CASSLGLAGGETQYF. The CDR3 coding sequence is TGTGCCAGCAGCTTAGGACTAGCGGGGGGAGAGACCCAGTACTTC.

As concerns this clone: Other DNA sequences in the same sample also yield this CDR3. The chain joins TRBV18 to TRBJ2-2; D call uncertain. Trimming stripped 3 bases from V and 6 bases from J, with 5 bases between. Per the germline V gene, CDR1 is KGHSH and CDR2 is LQKENI. This CDR3 is 12 amino acids long. In nucleotides, the CDR3 is TGTGCCAGCTCACCCCGGGCCGGGGAGCTGTTTTTT. The encoded protein is CASSPRAGELFF.

This chain connects TRBV5-1 to TRBJ1-1; 7 bases are shared with TRBD1. In germline, CDR1 is SGHRS, CDR2 YFSETQ. The CDR3 is 14 residues long. Trimming at V came to 4 bases and at J to 5 bases, leaving 8 bases not matched to a gene. Written as DNA, the CDR3 is TGCGCCAGCAGCCGGACGACAGGGCGAACTGAAGCTTTCTTT. Translating gives CASSRTTGRTEAFF.

This sequence joins TRBV19 and TRBJ2-5; 14 bases map to TRBD2. The CDR3 runs 16 residues. Germline-derived CDR1 and CDR2 are LNHDA and SQIVND (reference sequence). Losses at the gene ends were 3 bases for V and 2 bases for J; bases not matched to a gene: 2. The CDR3 is CASSIRTSGGQETQYF. CDR3 in DNA: TGTGCCAGTAGTATCCGGACTAGCGGGGGGCAAGAGACCCAGTACTTC. The entire variable domain, with the rest obtained from reference TRBV19 and TRBJ2-5, is as follows: DGGITQSPKYLFRKEGQNVTLSCEQNLNHDAMYWYRQDPGQGLRLIYYSQIVNDFQKGDIAEGYSVSREKKESFPLTVTSAQKNPTAFYLCASSIRTSGGQETQYFGPGTRLLVL.

The chain uses TRBV5-8 and TRBJ1-4, with D possibly TRBD1 on 5 matching bases. The length of the CDR3 is 17 residues. Trimming cost V 5 bases and J 0 bases, with 17 bases left between them. Germline-derived CDR1 and CDR2 are SGHTS and YDEGEE. This CDR3 is CASSLRAGQTTNEKLFF. CDR3 DNA: TGTGCCAGCAGTCTACGCGCGGGGCAGACAACTAATGAAAAACTGTTTTTT.